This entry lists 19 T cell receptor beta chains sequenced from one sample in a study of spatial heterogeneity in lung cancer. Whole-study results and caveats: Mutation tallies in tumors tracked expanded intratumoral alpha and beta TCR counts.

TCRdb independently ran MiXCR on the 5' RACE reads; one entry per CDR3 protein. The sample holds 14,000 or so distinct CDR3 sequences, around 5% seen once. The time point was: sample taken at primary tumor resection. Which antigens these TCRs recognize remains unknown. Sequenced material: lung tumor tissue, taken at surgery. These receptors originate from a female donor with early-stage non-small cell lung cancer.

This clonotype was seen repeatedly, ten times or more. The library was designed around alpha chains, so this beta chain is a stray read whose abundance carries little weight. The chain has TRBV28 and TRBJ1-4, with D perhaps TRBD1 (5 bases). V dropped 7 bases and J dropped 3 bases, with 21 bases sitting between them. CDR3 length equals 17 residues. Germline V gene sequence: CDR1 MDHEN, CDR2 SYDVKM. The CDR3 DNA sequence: TGTGCCAGCATCCCGGGACGGATGGAGCAAGCTAATGAAAAACTGTTTTTT. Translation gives CASIPGRMEQANEKLFF.

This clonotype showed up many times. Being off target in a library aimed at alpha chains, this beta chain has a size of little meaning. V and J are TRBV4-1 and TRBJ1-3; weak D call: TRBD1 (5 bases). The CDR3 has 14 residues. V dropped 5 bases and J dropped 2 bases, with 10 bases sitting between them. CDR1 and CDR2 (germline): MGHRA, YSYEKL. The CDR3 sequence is CASSKTATGNTIYF. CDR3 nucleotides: TGCGCCAGCAGCAAGACAGCTACTGGAAACACCATATATTTT.

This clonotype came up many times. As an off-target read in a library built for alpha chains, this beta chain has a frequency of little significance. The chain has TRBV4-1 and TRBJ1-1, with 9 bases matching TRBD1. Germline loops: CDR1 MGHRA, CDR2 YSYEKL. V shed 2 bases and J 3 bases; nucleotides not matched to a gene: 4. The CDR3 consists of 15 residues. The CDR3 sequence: CASSQRQGDYTEAFF. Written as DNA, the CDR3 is TGCGCCAGCAGCCAACGACAGGGGGATTACACTGAAGCTTTCTTT.

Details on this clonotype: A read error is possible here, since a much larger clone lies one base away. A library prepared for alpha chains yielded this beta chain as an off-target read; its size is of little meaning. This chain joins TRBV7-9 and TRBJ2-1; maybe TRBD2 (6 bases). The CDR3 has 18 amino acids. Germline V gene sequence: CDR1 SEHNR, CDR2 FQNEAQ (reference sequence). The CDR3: CASSLEGLRLYSHNEQFF. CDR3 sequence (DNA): TGTGCCAGCAGCTTGGAGGGGCTCAGACTTTACTCCCACAATGAGCAGTTCTTC.

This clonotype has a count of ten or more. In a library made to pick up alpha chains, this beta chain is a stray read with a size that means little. CDR3 sequence: CASSEVLGGTNYGYTF. The CDR3 nucleotides are TGTGCCAGCAGTGAAGTATTGGGCGGTACTAACTATGGCTACACCTTC. The V gene is TRBV6-1, the J gene TRBJ1-2; no clear D gene. V lost 1 base to trimming and J lost 0 bases, with 12 bases between them. Per the germline V gene, CDR1 is MNHNS and CDR2 is SASEGT. CDR3 length: 16 residues.

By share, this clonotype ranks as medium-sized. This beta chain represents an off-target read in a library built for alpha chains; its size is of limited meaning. The CDR3 here is CASSPNQGGWEKLFF. Written as DNA, the CDR3 is TGTGCCAGCAGCCCGAACCAGGGAGGATGGGAAAAACTGTTTTTT. The chain carries TRBV5-4 and TRBJ1-4, with D possibly matching TRBD1 (5 bases). Germline CDR1 reads SGHNT; CDR2 reads YYREEE (reference sequence). The CDR3 sequence is 15 residues long. V lost 4 bases, J lost 8 bases, and 18 bases lay in between.

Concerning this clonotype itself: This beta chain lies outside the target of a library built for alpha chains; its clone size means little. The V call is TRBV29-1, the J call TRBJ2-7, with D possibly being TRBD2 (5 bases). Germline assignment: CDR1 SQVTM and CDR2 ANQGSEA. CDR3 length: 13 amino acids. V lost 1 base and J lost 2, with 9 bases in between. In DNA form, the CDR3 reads TGCAGCGTTGAAGGAGGGCGCCCCTACGAGCAGTACTTC. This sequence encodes CSVEGGRPYEQYF.

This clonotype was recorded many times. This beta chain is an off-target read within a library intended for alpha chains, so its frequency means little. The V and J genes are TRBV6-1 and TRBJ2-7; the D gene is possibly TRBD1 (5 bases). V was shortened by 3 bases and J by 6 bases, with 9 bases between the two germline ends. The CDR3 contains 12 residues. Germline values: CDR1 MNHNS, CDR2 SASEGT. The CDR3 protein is CASSDSRGEQYF. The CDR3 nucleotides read TGTGCCAGCAGTGATTCAAGGGGCGAGCAGTACTTC.

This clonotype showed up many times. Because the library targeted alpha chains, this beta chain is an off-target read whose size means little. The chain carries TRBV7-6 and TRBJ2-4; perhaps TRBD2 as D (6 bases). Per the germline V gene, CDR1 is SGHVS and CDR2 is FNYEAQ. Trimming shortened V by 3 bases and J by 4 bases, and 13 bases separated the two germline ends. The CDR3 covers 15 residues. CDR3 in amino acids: CASSFGGMGKNIQYF. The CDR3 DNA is TGTGCCAGCAGCTTCGGAGGGATGGGAAAAAACATTCAGTACTTC. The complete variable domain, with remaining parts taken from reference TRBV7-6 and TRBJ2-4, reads GAGVSQSPRYKVTKRGQDVALRCDPISGHVSLYWYRQALGQGPEFLTYFNYEAQQDKSGLPNDRFSAERPEGSISTLTIQRTEQRDSAMYRCASSFGGMGKNIQYFGAGTRLSVL.

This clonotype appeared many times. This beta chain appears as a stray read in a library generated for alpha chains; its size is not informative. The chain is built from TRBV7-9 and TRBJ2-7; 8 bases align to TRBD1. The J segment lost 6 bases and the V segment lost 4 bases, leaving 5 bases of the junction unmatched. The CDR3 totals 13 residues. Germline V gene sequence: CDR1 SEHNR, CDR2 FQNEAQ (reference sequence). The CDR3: CASSYPGGGEQYF. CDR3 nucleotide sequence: TGTGCCAGCAGCTATCCAGGGGGCGGCGAGCAGTACTTC.

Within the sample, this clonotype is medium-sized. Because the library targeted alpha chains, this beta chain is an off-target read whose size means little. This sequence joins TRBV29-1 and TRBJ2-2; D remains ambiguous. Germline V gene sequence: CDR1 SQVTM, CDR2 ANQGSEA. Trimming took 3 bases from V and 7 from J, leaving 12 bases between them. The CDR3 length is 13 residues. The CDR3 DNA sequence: TGCAGCGTTGATGTAGTTAAGGGCGGGGAGCTGTTTTTT. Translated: CSVDVVKGGELFF.

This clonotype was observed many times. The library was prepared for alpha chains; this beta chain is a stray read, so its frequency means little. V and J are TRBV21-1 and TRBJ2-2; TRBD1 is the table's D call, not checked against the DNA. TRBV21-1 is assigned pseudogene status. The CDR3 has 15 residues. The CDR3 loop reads CASNYRGRRTGELFF. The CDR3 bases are TGTGCCAGCAACTACAGGGGGCGACGGACCGGGGAGCTGTTTTTT.

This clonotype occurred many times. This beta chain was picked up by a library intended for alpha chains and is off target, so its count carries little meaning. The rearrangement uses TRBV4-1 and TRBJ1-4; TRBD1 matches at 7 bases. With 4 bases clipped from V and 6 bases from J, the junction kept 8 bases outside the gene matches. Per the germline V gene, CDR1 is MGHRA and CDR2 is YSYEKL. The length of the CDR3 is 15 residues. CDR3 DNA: TGCGCCAGCAGCCGTCACAGGGGAGGCGATGAAAAACTGTTTTTT. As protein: CASSRHRGGDEKLFF.

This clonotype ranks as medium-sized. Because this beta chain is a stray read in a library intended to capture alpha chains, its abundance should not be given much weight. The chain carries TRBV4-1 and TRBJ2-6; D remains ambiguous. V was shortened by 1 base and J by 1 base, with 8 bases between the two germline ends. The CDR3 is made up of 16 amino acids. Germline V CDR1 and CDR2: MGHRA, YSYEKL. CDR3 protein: CASSQAERSGANVLTF. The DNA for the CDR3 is TGCGCCAGCAGCCAAGCGGAAAGGTCTGGGGCCAACGTCCTGACTTTC.

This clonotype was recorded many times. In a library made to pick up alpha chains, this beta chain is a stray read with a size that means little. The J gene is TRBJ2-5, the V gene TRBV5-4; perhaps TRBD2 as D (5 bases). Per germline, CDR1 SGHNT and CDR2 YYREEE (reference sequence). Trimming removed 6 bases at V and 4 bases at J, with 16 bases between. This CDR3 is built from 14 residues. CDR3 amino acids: CASNILGERETQYF. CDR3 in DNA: TGTGCCAGCAACATCCTCGGGGAGAGAGAGACCCAGTACTTC.

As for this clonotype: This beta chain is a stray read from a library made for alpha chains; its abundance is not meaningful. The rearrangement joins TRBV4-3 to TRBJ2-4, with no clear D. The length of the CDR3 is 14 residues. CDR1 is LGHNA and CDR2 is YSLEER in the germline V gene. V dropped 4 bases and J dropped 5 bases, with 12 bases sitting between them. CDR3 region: CASSRVLTENIQYF. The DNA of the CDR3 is TGCGCCAGCAGCCGGGTTCTAACAGAAAACATTCAGTACTTC.

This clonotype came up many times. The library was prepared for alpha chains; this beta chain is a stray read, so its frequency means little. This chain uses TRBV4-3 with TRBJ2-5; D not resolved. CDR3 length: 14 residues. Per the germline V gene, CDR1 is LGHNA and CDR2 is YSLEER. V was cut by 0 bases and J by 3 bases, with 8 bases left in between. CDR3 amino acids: CASSQDIYKETQYF. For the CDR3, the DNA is TGCGCCAGCAGCCAAGATATCTATAAAGAGACCCAGTACTTC.

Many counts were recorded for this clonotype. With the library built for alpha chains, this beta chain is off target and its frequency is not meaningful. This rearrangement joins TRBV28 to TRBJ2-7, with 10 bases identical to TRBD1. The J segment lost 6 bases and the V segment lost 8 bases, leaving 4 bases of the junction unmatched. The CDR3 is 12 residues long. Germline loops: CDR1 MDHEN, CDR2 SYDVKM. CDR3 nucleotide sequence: TGTGCCAGCTTCCGGGACAGGGGCGAGCAGTACTTC. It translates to CASFRDRGEQYF.

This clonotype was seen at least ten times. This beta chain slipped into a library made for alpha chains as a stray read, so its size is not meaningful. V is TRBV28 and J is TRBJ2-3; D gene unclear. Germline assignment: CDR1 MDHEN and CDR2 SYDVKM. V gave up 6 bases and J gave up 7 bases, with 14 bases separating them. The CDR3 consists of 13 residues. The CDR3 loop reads CASRAGLGHTQYF. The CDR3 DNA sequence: TGTGCCAGCAGGGCAGGCCTAGGACATACGCAGTATTTT.